The 21 T cell receptor beta chains below were found in one sample sequenced in a study of blood T cells in healthy people across ages. Primed by a sample-barcoded 5' primer and a J-beta primer mix, a second PCR proceeded for about 6 to 12 cycles. TCRdb called the 5' RACE reads again in MiXCR, with one record for every CDR3 protein. The sample contains over a million distinct CDR3 sequences, 42% of which appear only once. What was sequenced was blood. The receptors shown here come from a woman aged 18-29 years in good health.

The chain uses TRBV6-5 and TRBJ2-2; D remains unclear. This CDR3 has 15 amino acids. Germline V CDR1 and CDR2: MNHEY, SVGAGI. The germline V and J ends were trimmed by 2 bases and 1 base, with 8 bases remaining between them. CDR3 amino acids: CASSYGYQNTGELFF. The CDR3 nucleotides read TGTGCCAGCAGTTACGGGTACCAGAACACCGGGGAGCTGTTTTTT.

The sample holds a few counts of this clonotype. This chain links TRBV20-1 with TRBJ2-2; maybe TRBD2 (6 bases). V gave up 5 bases and J gave up 1 base, with 14 bases separating them. CDR1 and CDR2 (germline): DFQATT, SNEGSKA (reference sequence). The CDR3 extends over 15 amino acids. The CDR3 coding sequence is TGCAGTGCTCTGAGGGCTAGCGAGAACACCGGGGAGCTGTTTTTT. This encodes CSALRASENTGELFF.

The count of this clonotype is one. One junction end disagrees with the germline gene, perhaps due to a read error. This rearrangement joins TRBV11-1 to TRBJ1-2; D call uncertain. This CDR3 spans 13 amino acids. Germline CDR1 is SGHAT and CDR2 is FQDESV (reference sequence). Here the CDR3 reads CAGSLGRGYGYTF. DNA for the CDR3: TGTGCCGGCAGCTTAGGTCGCGGCTATGGCTACACCTTC.

This clonotype came up a few times. The rearrangement uses TRBV9 and TRBJ2-3, with a weak D call TRBD1 (6 bases). Germline loops: CDR1 SGDLS, CDR2 YYNGEE. CDR3 length: 15 amino acids. Trimming pared 4 bases from V and 7 bases from J, leaving 19 bases between. The CDR3 nucleotides read TGTGCCAGCAGCCCGCCGCCAGGGGCGCGGAATACGCAGTATTTT. Translating it yields CASSPPPGARNTQYF.

Written as DNA, the CDR3 is TGTGCCAGCAGCAAGAGGGAAGGAAACTACGAGCAGTACTTC. It codes for CASSKREGNYEQYF. This chain links TRBV7-9 with TRBJ2-7; the D gene is possibly TRBD2 (5 bases). The CDR3 runs 14 residues. V was trimmed by 5 bases and J by 3 bases, leaving 14 bases between them. The germline V gene has CDR1 SEHNR and CDR2 FQNEAQ (reference sequence).

This clonotype was seen once. This CDR3 reads CASSLKGEGTGDTQYF. The CDR3 DNA reads TGTGCCAGCAGCTTAAAGGGCGAGGGTACGGGCGATACGCAGTATTTT. V gene TRBV7-9 combines with J gene TRBJ2-3; D is possibly TRBD2 (5 bases). The CDR3 contains 16 residues. The germline V and J ends were trimmed by 2 bases and 6 bases, with 18 bases remaining between them. Germline-derived CDR1 and CDR2 are SEHNR and FQNEAQ (reference sequence).

This clonotype has just a few counts. The chain has TRBV11-2 and TRBJ2-1; weak D call: TRBD1 (5 bases). V was pared by 6 bases and J by 7 bases, with 19 bases between. CDR1 is SGHAT, CDR2 FQNNGV, per germline. The CDR3 is made up of 15 amino acids. The CDR3 coding sequence is TGTGCCAGCAGACTGACAGTGGGCGGTTCTAATGAGCAGTTCTTC. It yields the protein CASRLTVGGSNEQFF.

This clonotype was seen a handful of times. This chain joins TRBV7-2 and TRBJ2-5; D is perhaps TRBD1 (7 bases). The germline V gene has CDR1 SGHTA and CDR2 FQGNSA. The CDR3 is made up of 14 amino acids. V lost 5 bases, J lost 5 bases, and 15 bases lay in between. CDR3 DNA sequence: TGTGCCAGCAGCGTAGAGGCAGGGGGGGAGACCCAGTACTTC. It codes for CASSVEAGGETQYF.

The V call is TRBV12-3 or TRBV12-4, the J call TRBJ1-5; D remains unclear. Trimming cost V 4 bases and J 3 bases, with 10 bases left between them. The CDR3 consists of 14 residues. As DNA, the CDR3 is TGTGCCAGCAGTTCCCCCCTAATCAATCAGCCCCAGCATTTT. Amino acid sequence: CASSSPLINQPQHF.

This chain uses TRBV25-1 with TRBJ2-3, with 7 positions matching TRBD1. CDR1 is MGHDK, CDR2 SYGVNS, per germline. V lost 1 base, J lost 0 bases, and 4 bases stayed unmatched. The CDR3 spans 16 residues. The CDR3 region is CASSELGRGSTDTQYF. The CDR3 nucleotides are TGTGCCAGCAGTGAATTGGGCAGGGGGAGCACAGATACGCAGTATTTT.

The sample holds a few counts of this clonotype. The chain links TRBV12-3 or TRBV12-4 to TRBJ2-7, with a possible D match to TRBD1 (5 bases). There are 12 residues in the CDR3. The V end lost 6 bases, the J end lost 7 bases, and 13 bases lay between the germline ends. CDR3 coding DNA: TGTGCCAGCAGGCGACTGGACAATGAGCAGTACTTC. It is translated as CASRRLDNEQYF.

The chain has TRBV7-2 and TRBJ2-1, with a tentative D call TRBD1 (5 bases). The CDR3 consists of 15 residues. Germline V gene lookup returns CDR1 SGHTA and CDR2 FQGNSA. V was cut by 5 bases and J by 6 bases, with 17 bases left in between. DNA of the CDR3: TGTGCCAGCAGCCAAAGGGCAGGGTACCGCAATGAGCAGTTCTTC. It specifies CASSQRAGYRNEQFF.

The chain carries TRBV9 and TRBJ2-3, with a weak D call TRBD1 (5 bases). CDR3 length: 14 amino acids. CDR1 SGDLS and CDR2 YYNGEE come from the germline V gene. V lost 4 bases, J lost 1 base, and 10 bases lay in between. CDR3 sequence: CASSPDSRTDTQYF. CDR3 bases: TGTGCCAGCAGCCCCGACAGTCGCACAGATACGCAGTATTTT.

This clonotype was picked up a small number of times. The rearrangement links TRBV30 to TRBJ1-2, with 7 bases aligning to TRBD1. The V gene end was trimmed by 8 bases and the J gene end by 4 bases; junction bases not matched to a gene: 13. The CDR3 extends over 14 amino acids. The germline gives CDR1 GTSNPN, CDR2 SVGIG (reference sequence). The CDR3 nucleotides are TGTGCCGTAGGGACAGCCGGGCTTAGCTATGGCTACACCTTC. Amino acids: CAVGTAGLSYGYTF.

The rearrangement uses TRBV12-3 or TRBV12-4 and TRBJ1-4; D may be TRBD1 (6 bases). V was pared by 2 bases and J by 10 bases, with 17 bases between. This CDR3 has 15 amino acids. The CDR3 region is CASSLRGGAGGKLFF. Here the CDR3 DNA reads TGTGCCAGCAGTTTAAGGGGGGGCGCGGGCGGAAAACTGTTTTTT.

The chain employs TRBV20-1 and TRBJ2-7, with TRBD1 as a possible D gene (6 bases). V was pared by 5 bases and J by 2 bases, with 16 bases between. CDR3 length equals 14 residues. Germline V gene sequence: CDR1 DFQATT, CDR2 SNEGSKA (reference sequence). The DNA of the CDR3 is TGCAGTGCTTCCCCAGGGGCGCACCCCTACGAGCAGTACTTC. Amino acid sequence: CSASPGAHPYEQYF.

This chain connects TRBV27 to TRBJ2-7, with D possibly matching TRBD1 (6 bases). Germline V lookup: CDR1 MNHEY, CDR2 SMNVEV (reference sequence). Trimming cost V 3 bases and J 5 bases, with 14 bases left between them. The CDR3 runs 14 residues. The CDR3 sequence is CASSFRGQSHEQYF. For the CDR3, the DNA is TGTGCCAGCAGTTTTAGAGGACAGAGCCACGAGCAGTACTTC.

This clonotype was found once. One end of the junction fails to match germline, which may point to a read error. This chain joins TRBV5-1 and TRBJ2-1; 11 positions agree with TRBD2. CDR3 length: 15 residues. Germline loops: CDR1 SGHRS, CDR2 YFSETQ. Written as DNA, the CDR3 is TGCGCCAGCAGCTTTTCTAGCGGGGGGAGCAATGAGCGGTTCTTC. It is translated as CASSFSSGGSNERFF.

The chain is built from TRBV20-1 and TRBJ2-1; TRBD2 is a possible D gene (6 bases). The CDR3 contains 15 residues. Germline V CDR1 and CDR2: DFQATT, SNEGSKA (reference sequence). V lost 3 bases and J 4 bases, leaving 16 bases between the germline ends. DNA of the CDR3: TGCAGTGCTAGTGGAGGGAGGCGCAGTTACAATGAGCAGTTCTTC. Translating gives CSASGGRRSYNEQFF.

The genes are TRBV7-2 and TRBJ1-2; the D gene is possibly TRBD1 (6 bases). The CDR3 covers 14 residues. Germline CDR1 reads SGHTA; CDR2 reads FQGNSA. The V end lost 5 bases, the J end lost 0 bases, and 10 bases lay between the germline ends. The CDR3 protein is CASSKRTANYGYTF. CDR3 bases: TGTGCCAGCAGCAAACGGACAGCTAACTATGGCTACACCTTC.

J is TRBJ2-7 and V is TRBV10-3; D perhaps matches TRBD2 (6 bases). Germline CDR1 ENHRY, CDR2 SYGVKD. The CDR3 spans 13 residues. Trimming took 5 bases from V and 7 from J, leaving 15 bases between them. CDR3 in DNA: TGTGCCATCAGTTCGGGAGCGCCGTATGAGCAGTACTTC. Translated: CAISSGAPYEQYF.